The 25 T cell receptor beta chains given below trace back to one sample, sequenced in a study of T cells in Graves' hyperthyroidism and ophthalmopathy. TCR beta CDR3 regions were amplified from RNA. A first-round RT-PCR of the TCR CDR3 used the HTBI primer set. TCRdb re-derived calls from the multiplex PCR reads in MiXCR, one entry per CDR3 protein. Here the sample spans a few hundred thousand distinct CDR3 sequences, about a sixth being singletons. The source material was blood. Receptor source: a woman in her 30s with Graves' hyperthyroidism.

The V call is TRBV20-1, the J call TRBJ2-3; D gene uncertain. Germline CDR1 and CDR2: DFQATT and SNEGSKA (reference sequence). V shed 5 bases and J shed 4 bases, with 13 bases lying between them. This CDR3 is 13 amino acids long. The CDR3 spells CSAAPSWADTQYF. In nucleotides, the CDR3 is TGCAGTGCTGCGCCCTCATGGGCAGATACGCAGTATTTT.

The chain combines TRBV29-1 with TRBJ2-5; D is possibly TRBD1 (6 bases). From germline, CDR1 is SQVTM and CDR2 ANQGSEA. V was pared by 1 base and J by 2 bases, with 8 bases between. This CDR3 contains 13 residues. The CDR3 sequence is CSVEGTAQETQYF. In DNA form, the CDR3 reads TGCAGCGTTGAAGGGACAGCACAAGAGACCCAGTACTTC.

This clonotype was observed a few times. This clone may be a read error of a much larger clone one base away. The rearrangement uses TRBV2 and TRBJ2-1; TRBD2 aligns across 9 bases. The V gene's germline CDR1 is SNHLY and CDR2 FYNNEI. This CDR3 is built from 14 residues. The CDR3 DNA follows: TGTGCCAACATACAGCGGGAGGCACAAAATGAGAAGTTCTTC. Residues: CANIQREAQNEKFF.

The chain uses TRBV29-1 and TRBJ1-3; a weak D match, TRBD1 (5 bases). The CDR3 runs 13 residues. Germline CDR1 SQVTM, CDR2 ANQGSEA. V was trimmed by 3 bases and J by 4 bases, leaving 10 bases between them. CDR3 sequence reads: CSVEGGGGNTIYF. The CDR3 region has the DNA TGCAGCGTTGAGGGGGGGGGAGGAAACACCATATATTTT.

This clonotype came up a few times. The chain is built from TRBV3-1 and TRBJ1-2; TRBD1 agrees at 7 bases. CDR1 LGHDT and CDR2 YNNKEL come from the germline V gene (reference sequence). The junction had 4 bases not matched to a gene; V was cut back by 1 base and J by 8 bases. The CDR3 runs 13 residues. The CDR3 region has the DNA TGTGCCAGCAGCCAAGGCGACAGGGTCGGCTACACCTTC. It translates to CASSQGDRVGYTF.

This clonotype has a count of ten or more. CDR3 nucleotide sequence: TGTGCCATCAGTGCCGACATAAATGAAAAACTGTTTTTT. Its protein is CAISADINEKLFF. The J gene is TRBJ1-4, the V gene TRBV10-3; D unresolved. The CDR3 runs to 13 residues. Germline lookup yields CDR1 ENHRY and CDR2 SYGVKD. V gave up 4 bases and J gave up 5 bases, with 8 bases separating them.

The CDR3 bases are TGTGCCAGCAGTTACGGGTGGGAGTTAACCGGGGAGCTGTTTTTT. Its translation: CASSYGWELTGELFF. V and J are TRBV6-5 and TRBJ2-2, with a weak D call TRBD2 (5 bases). The germline V and J ends were trimmed by 2 bases and 5 bases, with 12 bases remaining between them. The germline V gene encodes CDR1 MNHEY and CDR2 SVGAGI. The CDR3 is 15 amino acids.

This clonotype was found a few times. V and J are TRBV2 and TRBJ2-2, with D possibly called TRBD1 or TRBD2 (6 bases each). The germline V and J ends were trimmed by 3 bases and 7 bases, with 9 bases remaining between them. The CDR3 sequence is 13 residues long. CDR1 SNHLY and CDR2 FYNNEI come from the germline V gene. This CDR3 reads CASSEGGGGELFF. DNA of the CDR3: TGTGCCAGCAGTGAGGGGGGCGGCGGGGAGCTGTTTTTT.

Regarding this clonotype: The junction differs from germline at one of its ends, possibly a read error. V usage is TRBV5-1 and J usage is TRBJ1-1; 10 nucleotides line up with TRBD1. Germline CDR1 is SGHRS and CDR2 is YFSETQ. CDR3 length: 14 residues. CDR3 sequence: CASSFGQGDTEASF. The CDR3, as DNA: TGCGCCAGCAGCTTCGGACAGGGGGACACTGAAGCTTCCTTT.

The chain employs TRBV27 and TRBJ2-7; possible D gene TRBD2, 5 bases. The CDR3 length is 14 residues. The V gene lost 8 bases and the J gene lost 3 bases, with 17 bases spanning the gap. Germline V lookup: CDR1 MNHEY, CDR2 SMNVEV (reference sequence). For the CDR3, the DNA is TGTGCCAGCGCGCGCTACCTGGAGGACTACGAGCAGTACTTC. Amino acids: CASARYLEDYEQYF.

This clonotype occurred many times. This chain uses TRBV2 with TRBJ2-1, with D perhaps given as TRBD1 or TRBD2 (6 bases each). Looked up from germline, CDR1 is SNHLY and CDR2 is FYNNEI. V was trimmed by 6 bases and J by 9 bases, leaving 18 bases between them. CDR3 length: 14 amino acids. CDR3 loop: CASRGAGFDLEQFF. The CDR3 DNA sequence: TGTGCCAGCAGGGGGGCGGGGTTCGACCTTGAGCAGTTCTTC.

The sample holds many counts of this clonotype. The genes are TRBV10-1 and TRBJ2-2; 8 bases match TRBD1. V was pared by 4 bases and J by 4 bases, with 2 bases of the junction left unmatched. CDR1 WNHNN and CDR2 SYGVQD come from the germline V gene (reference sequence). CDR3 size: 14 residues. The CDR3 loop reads CASSGTGSTGELFF. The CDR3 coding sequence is TGCGCCAGCAGTGGGACAGGGTCCACCGGGGAGCTGTTTTTT.

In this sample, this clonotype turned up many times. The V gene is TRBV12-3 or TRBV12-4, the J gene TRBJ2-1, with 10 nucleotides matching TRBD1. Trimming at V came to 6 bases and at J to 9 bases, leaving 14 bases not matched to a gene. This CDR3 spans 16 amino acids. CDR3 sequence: CASRSGQPGQGTEQFF. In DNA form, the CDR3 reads TGTGCCAGCAGGAGCGGCCAACCGGGACAGGGGACTGAGCAGTTCTTC.

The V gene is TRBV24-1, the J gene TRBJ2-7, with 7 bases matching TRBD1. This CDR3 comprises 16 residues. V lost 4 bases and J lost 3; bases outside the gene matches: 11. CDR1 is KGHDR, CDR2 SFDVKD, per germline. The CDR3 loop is CATSDPPGTEHYEQYF. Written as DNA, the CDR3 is TGTGCCACCAGTGACCCCCCAGGGACAGAACACTACGAGCAGTACTTC.

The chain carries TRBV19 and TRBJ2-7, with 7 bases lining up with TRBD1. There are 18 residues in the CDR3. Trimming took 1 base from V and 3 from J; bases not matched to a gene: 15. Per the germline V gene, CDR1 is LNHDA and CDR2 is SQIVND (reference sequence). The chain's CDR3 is CASSIALKTGPLVYEQYF. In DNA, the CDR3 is TGTGCCAGTAGTATAGCCCTCAAGACAGGGCCCCTTGTCTACGAGCAGTACTTC.

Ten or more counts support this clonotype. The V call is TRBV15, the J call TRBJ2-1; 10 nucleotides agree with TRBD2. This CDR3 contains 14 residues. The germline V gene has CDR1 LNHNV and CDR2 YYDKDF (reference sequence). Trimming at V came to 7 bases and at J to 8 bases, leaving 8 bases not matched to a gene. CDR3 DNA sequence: TGTGCCACCAAATTGCTGCTAGCGGGAGATGAGCAGTTCTTC. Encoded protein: CATKLLLAGDEQFF.

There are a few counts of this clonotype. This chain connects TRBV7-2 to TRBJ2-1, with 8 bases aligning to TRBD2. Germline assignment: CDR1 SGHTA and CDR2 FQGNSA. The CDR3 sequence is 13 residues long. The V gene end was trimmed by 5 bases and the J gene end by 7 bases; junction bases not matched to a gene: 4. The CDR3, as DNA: TGTGCCAGCAGCACCGGGGGGGGTAATGAGCAGTTCTTC. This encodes CASSTGGGNEQFF.

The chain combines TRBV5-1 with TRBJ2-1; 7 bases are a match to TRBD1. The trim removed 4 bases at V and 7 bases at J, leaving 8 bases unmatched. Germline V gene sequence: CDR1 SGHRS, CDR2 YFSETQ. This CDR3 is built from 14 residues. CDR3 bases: TGCGCCAGCAGCCCCACCGGGACAGCGAATGAGCAGTTCTTC. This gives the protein CASSPTGTANEQFF.

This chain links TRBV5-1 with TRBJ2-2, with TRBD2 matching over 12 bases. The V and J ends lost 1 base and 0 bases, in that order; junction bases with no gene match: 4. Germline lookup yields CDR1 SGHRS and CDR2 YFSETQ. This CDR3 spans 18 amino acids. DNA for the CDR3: TGCGCCAGCAGCTTGCAACTAGCGGGAGGTTCGAACACCGGGGAGCTGTTTTTT. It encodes CASSLQLAGGSNTGELFF.

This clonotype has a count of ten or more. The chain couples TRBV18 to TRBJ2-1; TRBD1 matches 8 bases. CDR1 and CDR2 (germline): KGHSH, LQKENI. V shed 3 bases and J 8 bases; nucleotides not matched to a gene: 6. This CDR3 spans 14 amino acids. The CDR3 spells CASSPDLTGDEQFF. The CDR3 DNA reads TGTGCCAGCTCACCCGACTTGACAGGGGATGAGCAGTTCTTC.

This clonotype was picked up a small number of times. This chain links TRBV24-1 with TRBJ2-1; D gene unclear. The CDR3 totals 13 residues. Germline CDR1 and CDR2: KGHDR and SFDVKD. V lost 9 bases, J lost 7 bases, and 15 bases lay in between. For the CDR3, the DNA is TGTGCCACCTCTCCAAGTACACAGAATGAGCAGTTCTTC. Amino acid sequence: CATSPSTQNEQFF.

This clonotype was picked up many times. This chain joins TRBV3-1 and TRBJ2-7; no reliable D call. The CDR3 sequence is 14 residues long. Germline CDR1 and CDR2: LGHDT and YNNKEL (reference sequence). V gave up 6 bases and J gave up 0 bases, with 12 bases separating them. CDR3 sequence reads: CASSPWPSSYEQYF. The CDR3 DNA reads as TGTGCCAGCAGTCCTTGGCCGAGCTCCTACGAGCAGTACTTC.

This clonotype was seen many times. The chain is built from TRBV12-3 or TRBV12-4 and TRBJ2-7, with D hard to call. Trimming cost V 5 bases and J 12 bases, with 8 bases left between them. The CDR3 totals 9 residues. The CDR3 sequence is CASSRLRYF. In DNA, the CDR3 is TGTGCCAGCAGTCGTTTGCGGTACTTC.

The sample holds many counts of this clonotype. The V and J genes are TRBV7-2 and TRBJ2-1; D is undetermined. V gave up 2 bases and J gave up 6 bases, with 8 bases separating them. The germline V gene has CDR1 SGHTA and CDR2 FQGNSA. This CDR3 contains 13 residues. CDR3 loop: CASSLYSGNEQFF. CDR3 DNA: TGTGCCAGCAGCTTATATTCCGGCAATGAGCAGTTCTTC. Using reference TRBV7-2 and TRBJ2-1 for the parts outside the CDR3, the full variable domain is GAGVSQSPSNKVTEKGKDVELRCDPISGHTALYWYRQSLGQGLEFLIYFQGNSAPDKSGLPSDRFSAERTGGSVSTLTIQRTQQEDSAVYLCASSLYSGNEQFFGPGTRLTVL.

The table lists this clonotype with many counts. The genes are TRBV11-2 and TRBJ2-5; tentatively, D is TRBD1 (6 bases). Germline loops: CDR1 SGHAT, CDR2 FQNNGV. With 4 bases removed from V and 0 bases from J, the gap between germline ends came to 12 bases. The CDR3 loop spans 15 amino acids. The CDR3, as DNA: TGTGCCAGCAGCTCAGGTCAGGGGTACCAAGAGACCCAGTACTTC. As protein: CASSSGQGYQETQYF.